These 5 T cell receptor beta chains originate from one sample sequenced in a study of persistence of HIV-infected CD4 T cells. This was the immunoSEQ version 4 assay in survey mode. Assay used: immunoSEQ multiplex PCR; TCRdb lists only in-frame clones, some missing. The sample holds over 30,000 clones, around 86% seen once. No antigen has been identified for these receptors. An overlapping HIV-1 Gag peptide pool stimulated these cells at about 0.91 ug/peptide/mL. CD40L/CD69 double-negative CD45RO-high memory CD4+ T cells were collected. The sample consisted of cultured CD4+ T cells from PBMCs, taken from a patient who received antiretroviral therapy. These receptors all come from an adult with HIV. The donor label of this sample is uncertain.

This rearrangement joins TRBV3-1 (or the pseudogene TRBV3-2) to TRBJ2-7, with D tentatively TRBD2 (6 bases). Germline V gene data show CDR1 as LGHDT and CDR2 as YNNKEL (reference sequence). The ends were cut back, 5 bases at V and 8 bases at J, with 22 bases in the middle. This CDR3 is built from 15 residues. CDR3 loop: CASSSRERDPGQQYF. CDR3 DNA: TGTGCCAGCAGCTCCCGGGAGCGAGACCCTGGCCAGCAGTACTTC.

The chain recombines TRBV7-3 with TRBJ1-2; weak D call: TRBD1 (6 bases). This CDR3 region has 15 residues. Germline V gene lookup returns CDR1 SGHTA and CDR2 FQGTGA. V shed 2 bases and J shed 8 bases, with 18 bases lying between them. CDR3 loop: CASSLALTGIEGYTF. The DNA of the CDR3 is TGTGCCAGCAGCTTAGCCCTCACAGGGATAGAAGGCTACACCTTC.

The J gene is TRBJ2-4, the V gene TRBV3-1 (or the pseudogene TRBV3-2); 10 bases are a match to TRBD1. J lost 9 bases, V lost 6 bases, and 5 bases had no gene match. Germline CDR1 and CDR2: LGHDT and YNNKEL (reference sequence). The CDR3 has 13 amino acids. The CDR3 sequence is CASRGQGGGIQYF. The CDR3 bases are TGTGCCAGCAGAGGACAGGGGGGTGGCATTCAGTACTTC.

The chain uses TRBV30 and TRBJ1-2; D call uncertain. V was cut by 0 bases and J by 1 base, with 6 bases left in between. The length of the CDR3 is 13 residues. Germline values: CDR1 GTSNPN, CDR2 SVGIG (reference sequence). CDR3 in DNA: TGTGCCTGGAGTGTAAACAGTAACTATGGCTACACCTTC. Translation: CAWSVNSNYGYTF. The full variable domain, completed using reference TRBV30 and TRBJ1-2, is SQTIHQWPATLVQPVGSPLSLECTVEGTSNPNLYWYRQAAGRGLQLLFYSVGIGQISSEVPQNLSASRPQDRQFILSSKKLLLSDSGFYLCAWSVNSNYGYTFGSGTRLTVV.

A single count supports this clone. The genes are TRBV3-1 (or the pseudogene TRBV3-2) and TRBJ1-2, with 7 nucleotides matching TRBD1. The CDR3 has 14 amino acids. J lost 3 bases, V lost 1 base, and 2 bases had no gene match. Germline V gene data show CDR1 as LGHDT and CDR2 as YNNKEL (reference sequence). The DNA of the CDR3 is TGTGCCAGCAGCCAAGTGGACAGGTACTATGGCTACACCTTC. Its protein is CASSQVDRYYGYTF.